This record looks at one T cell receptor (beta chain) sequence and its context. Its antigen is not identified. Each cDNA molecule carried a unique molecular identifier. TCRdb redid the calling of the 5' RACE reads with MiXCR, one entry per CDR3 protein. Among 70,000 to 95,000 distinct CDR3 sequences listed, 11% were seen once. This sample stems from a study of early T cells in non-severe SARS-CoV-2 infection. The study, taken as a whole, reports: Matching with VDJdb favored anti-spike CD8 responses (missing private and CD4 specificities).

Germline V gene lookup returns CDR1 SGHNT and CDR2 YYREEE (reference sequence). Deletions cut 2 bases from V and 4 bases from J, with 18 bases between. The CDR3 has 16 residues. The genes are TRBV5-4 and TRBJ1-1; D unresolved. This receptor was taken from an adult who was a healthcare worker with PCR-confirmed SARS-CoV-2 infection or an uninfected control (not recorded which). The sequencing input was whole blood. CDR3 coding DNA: TGTGCCAGCAGCTTCCCCCTCGGGTCAGGAGGCACTGAAGCTTTCTTT. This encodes CASSFPLGSGGTEAFF.